This T cell receptor (beta chain) was documented in a study of blood T cell repertoires in COVID-19. Study summary: Acute and convalescent COVID-19 samples came from the United States, Italy and Spain. PBMCs, B-cell-depleted T cells, or T cells were the source of the cDNA or gDNA that made up the material.

The sample holds one count of this clone. In the original analysis: Reference gene primer amplification in the assay estimated nucleated cell counts. Profiling relied on immunoSEQ multiplex PCR, and the TCRdb table lists in-frame clones only, not all of them. The DNA gave D and trimming, while V, J and clone size come from that table. This sample has about 110,000 clones, with approximately 82% found just once. V lost 0 bases, J lost 1 base, and 10 bases lay in between. CDR3 length equals 16 residues. In germline, CDR1 is KGHSH, CDR2 LQKENI. The chain uses TRBV18 and TRBJ1-3, with a weak D call TRBD1 (5 bases). The sample consisted of peripheral blood. This receptor was obtained from a woman at least 80 years old with acute or convalescent COVID-19. Here the CDR3 DNA reads TGTGCCAGCTCACCACCAACTAAGGGGTCTGGAAACACCATATATTTT. Protein sequence: CASSPPTKGSGNTIYF.